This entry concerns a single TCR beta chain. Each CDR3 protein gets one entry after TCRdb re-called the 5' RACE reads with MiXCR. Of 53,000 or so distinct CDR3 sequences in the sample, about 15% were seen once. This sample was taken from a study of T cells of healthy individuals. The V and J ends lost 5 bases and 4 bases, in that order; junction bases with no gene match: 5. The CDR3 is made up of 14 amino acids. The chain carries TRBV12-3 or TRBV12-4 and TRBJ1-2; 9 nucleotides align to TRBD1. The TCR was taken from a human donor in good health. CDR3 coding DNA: TGTGCCAGCAGTCCGGGACAGGGTGGCTATGGCTACACCTTC. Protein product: CASSPGQGGYGYTF.